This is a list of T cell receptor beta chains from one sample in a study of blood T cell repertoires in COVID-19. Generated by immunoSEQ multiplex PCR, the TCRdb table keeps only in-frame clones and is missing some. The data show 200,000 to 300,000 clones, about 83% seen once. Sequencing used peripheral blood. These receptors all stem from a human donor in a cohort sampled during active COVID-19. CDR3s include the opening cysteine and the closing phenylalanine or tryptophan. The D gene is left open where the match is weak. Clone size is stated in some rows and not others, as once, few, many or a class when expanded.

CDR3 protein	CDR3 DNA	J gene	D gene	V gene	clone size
CASSQRVGDRGYTF	TGCGCCAGCAGCCAGCGGGTGGGAGATCGTGGCTACACCTTC	TRBJ1-2	NA	TRBV4-1	once
CASSLTRVGTDTQYF	TGTGCCAGCAGCTTAACTAGAGTAGGCACAGATACGCAGTATTTT	TRBJ2-3	NA	TRBV11-2	NA
CASSLLAGGRDTQYF	TGTGCCAGCAGCTTACTAGCGGGGGGGCGAGATACGCAGTATTTT	TRBJ2-3	TRBD2	TRBV7-8	NA
CASGRDRGSTGELFF	TGTGCTAGTGGACGGGACAGGGGGAGTACCGGGGAGCTGTTTTTT	TRBJ2-2	TRBD1	TRBV12-5	NA
CASSYAAGAKNSPLHF	TGTGCCAGCAGTTACGCAGCAGGGGCTAAGAATTCACCCCTCCACTTT	TRBJ1-6	NA	TRBV6-5	NA
CASSGGIAGGSGTGELFF	TGCGCCAGCAGTGGGGGAATAGCGGGAGGGTCCGGCACCGGGGAGCTGTTTTTT	TRBJ2-2	TRBD2	TRBV10-1	many
CASTQRGAYNEQFF	TGTGCCAGTACCCAGCGGGGGGCTTACAATGAGCAGTTCTTC	TRBJ2-1	TRBD2	TRBV19	NA
CATSDLTSGNEDEQYF	TGTGCCACCAGTGATTTGACGTCAGGGAACGAGGATGAGCAGTACTTC	TRBJ2-7	NA	TRBV24-1	NA
CASSYVAGGRNTEAFF	TGTGCCAGCAGTTACGTGGCAGGTGGAAGGAACACTGAAGCTTTCTTT	TRBJ1-1	NA	TRBV6-5	NA
CASSESTIEGADEQYF	TGCGCCAGCAGTGAGTCGACGATCGAGGGGGCGGACGAGCAGTACTTC	TRBJ2-7	TRBD1	TRBV10-1	NA
CASSGGTGELFF	TGTGCCAGCTCAGGGGGGACCGGGGAGCTGTTTTTT	TRBJ2-2	NA	TRBV9	NA
CASSLWDRGGDTQYF	TGTGCCAGCAGTTTATGGGACAGGGGAGGAGATACGCAGTATTTT	TRBJ2-3	TRBD1	TRBV28	NA
CASSYSGQGLDEQYF	TGTGCCAGCAGTTACTCGGGACAGGGTTTAGACGAGCAGTACTTC	TRBJ2-7	TRBD1	TRBV6-5	NA
CASSIVRGDNYGYTF	TGTGCCAGTAGTATAGTGCGGGGGGATAACTATGGCTACACCTTC	TRBJ1-2	NA	TRBV19	NA
CASLTQAFNSPLHF	TGTGCCAGCCTCACACAGGCTTTTAATTCACCCCTCCACTTT	TRBJ1-6	NA	TRBV28	NA
CASSVGSQVVNYEQYF	TGTGCCAGCAGCGTAGGGTCGCAGGTCGTTAACTACGAGCAGTACTTC	TRBJ2-7	NA	TRBV9	NA
CASSHTGRMNEQFF	TGCGCCAGCAGCCACACCGGGAGGATGAATGAGCAGTTCTTC	TRBJ2-1	TRBD2	TRBV4-1	NA
CASSPPGFGNTIYF	TGTGCCAGCAGTCCACCCGGGTTCGGAAACACCATATATTTT	TRBJ1-3	NA	TRBV25-1	NA
CASSPRLVNYGYTF	TGCGCCAGCAGCCCTCGGTTGGTTAACTATGGCTACACCTTC	TRBJ1-2	NA	TRBV5-1	NA
CATGSGGPDTQYF	TGTGCCACGGGAAGCGGGGGGCCAGATACGCAGTATTTT	TRBJ2-3	TRBD2	TRBV12-3/TRBV12-4	NA
CASSLDGGQGQPQHF	TGTGCCAGCAGCTTAGATGGGGGACAGGGCCAGCCCCAGCATTTT	TRBJ1-5	TRBD1	TRBV7-2	NA
CASSYERYTEAFF	TGTGCCAGCAGTTACGAGCGGTACACTGAAGCTTTCTTT	TRBJ1-1	NA	TRBV6-5	NA
CATSDLHSEYTQYF	TGTGCCACCAGTGATTTGCACTCGGAGTATACGCAGTATTTT	TRBJ2-3	NA	TRBV24-1	NA
CASSGAGVGTQYF	TGCGCCAGCAGCGGCGCGGGAGTTGGGACCCAGTACTTC	TRBJ2-5	TRBD2	TRBV5-1	NA
CASELGYAYEQYF	TGTGCCAGCGAACTAGGGTACGCCTACGAGCAGTACTTC	TRBJ2-7	NA	TRBV2	NA